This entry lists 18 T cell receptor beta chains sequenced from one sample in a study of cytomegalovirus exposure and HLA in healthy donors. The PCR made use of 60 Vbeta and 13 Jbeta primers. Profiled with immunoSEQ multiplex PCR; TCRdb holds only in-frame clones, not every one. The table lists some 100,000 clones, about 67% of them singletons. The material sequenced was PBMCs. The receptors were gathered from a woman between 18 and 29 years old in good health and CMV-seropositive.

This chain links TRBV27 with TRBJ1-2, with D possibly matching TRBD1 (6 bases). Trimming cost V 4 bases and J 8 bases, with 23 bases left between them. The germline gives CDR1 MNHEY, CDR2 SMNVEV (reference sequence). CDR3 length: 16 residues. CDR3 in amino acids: CASSSWTDSSYSGYTF. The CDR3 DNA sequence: TGTGCCAGCAGTTCCTGGACAGATAGCTCGTATTCAGGCTACACCTTC.

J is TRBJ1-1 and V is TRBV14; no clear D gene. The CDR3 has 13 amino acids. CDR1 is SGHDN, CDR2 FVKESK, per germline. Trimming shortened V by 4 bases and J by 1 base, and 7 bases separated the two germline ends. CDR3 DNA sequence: TGTGCCAGCAGCCTCGGGGAGAACACTGAAGCTTTCTTT. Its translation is CASSLGENTEAFF.

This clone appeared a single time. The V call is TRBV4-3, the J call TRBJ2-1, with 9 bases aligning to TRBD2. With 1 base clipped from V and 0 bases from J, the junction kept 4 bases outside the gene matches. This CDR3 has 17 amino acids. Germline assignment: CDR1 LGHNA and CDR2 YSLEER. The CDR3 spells CASSQVRLAASYNEQFF. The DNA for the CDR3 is TGCGCCAGCAGCCAAGTACGACTAGCGGCCTCCTACAATGAGCAGTTCTTC.

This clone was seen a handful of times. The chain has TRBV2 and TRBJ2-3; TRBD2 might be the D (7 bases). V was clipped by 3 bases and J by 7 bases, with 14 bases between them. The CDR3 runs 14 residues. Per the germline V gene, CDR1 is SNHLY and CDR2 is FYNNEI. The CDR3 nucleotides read TGTGCCAGCAGTGATGGGGGGGGCATGAATACGCAGTATTTT. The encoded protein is CASSDGGGMNTQYF. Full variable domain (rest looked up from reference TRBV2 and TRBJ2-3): EPEVTQTPSHQVTQMGQEVILRCVPISNHLYFYWYRQILGQKVEFLVSFYNNEISEKSEIFDDQFSVERPDGSNFTLKIRSTKLEDSAMYFCASSDGGGMNTQYFGPGTRLTVL.

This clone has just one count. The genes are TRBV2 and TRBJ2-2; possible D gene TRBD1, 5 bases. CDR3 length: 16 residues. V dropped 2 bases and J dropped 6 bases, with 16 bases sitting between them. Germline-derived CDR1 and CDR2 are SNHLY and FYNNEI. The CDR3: CASSETLRRAAGELFF. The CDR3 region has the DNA TGTGCCAGCAGTGAAACCCTACGCAGGGCCGCCGGGGAGCTGTTTTTT.

The CDR3 DNA follows: TGTGCCAGCAGCTTGGGGAGGCGGGGATACACAGATACGCAGTATTTT. Translation gives CASSLGRRGYTDTQYF. V is TRBV5-4 and J is TRBJ2-3; a possible D gene is TRBD2 (6 bases). CDR1 and CDR2 from the germline V gene are SGHNT and YYREEE (reference sequence). The ends were cut back, 0 bases at V and 2 bases at J, with 13 bases in the middle. The CDR3 spans 16 residues.

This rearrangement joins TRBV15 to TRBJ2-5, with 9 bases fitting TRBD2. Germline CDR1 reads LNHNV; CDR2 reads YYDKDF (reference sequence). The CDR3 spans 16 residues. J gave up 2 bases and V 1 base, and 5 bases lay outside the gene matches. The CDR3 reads CATSRGQTSGQETQYF. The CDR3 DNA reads TGTGCCACCAGCAGAGGCCAGACTAGCGGTCAAGAGACCCAGTACTTC.

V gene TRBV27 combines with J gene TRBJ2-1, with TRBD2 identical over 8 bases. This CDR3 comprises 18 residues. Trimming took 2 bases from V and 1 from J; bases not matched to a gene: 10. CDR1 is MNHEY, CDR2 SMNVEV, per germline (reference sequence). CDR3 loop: CASSLTWLGRGSYNEQFF. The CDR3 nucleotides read TGTGCCAGCAGTTTAACGTGGCTCGGGAGGGGATCCTACAATGAGCAGTTCTTC.

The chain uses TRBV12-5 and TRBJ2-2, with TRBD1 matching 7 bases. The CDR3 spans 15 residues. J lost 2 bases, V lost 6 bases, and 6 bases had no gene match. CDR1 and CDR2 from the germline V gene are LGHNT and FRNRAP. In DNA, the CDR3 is TGTGCTAGTGGATCTCAGGGGGATAACACCGGGGAGCTGTTTTTT. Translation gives CASGSQGDNTGELFF.

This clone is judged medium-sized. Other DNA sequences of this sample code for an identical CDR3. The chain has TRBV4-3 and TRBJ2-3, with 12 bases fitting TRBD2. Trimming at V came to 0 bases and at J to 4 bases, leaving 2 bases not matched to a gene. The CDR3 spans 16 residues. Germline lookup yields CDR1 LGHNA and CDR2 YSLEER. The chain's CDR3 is CASSQDLAGGPDTQYF. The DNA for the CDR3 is TGCGCCAGCAGCCAAGATCTAGCGGGAGGGCCAGATACGCAGTATTTT.

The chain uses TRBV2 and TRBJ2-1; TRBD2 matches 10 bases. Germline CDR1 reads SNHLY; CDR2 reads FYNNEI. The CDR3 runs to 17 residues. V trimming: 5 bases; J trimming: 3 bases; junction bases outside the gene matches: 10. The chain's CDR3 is CASSLSGAGGDYNEQFF. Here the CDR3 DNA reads TGTGCCAGCAGTTTATCGGGAGCGGGGGGGGACTACAATGAGCAGTTCTTC.

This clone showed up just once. The CDR3 here is CASSLLHEAFF. CDR3 nucleotide sequence: TGTGCCAGCAGCTTATTACATGAAGCTTTCTTT. V and J are TRBV7-9 and TRBJ1-1; no reliable D call. Trimming cost V 2 bases and J 7 bases, with 5 bases left between them. This CDR3 contains 11 residues. The germline gives CDR1 SEHNR, CDR2 FQNEAQ (reference sequence).

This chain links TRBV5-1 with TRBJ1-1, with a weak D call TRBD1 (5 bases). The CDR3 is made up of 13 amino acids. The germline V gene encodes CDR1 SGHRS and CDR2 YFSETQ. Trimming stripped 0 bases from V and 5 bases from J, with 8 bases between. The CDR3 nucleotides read TGCGCCAGCAGCTTGGACGGGGGGACTGAAGCTTTCTTT. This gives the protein CASSLDGGTEAFF.

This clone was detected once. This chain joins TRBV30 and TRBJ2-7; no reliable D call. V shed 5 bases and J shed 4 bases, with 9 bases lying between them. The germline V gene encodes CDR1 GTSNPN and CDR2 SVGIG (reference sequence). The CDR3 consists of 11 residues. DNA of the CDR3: TGTGCCTGGGACTCGATGTACGAGCAGTACTTC. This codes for CAWDSMYEQYF.

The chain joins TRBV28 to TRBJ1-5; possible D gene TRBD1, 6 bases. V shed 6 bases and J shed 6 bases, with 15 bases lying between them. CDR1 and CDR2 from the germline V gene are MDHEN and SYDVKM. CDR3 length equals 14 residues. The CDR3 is CASSPTGLGQPQHF. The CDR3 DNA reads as TGTGCCAGCAGCCCAACAGGGTTGGGTCAGCCCCAGCATTTT.

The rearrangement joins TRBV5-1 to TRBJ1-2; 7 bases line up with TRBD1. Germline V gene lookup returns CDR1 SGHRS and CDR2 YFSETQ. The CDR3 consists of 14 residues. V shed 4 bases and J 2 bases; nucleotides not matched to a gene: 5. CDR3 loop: CASSGGQPNYGYTF. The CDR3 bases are TGCGCCAGCAGCGGGGGACAGCCGAACTATGGCTACACCTTC.

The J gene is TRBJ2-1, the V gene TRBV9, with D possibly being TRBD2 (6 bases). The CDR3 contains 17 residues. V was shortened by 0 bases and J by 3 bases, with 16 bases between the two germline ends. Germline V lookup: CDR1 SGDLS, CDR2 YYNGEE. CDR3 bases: TGTGCCAGCAGCGTAGTGGAGGGCGGGACCGACTACAATGAGCAGTTCTTC. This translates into CASSVVEGGTDYNEQFF. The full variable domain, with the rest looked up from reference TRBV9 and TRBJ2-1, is DSGVTQTPKHLITATGQRVTLRCSPRSGDLSVYWYQQSLDQGLQFLIQYYNGEERAKGNILERFSAQQFPDLHSELNLSSLELGDSALYFCASSVVEGGTDYNEQFFGPGTRLTVL.

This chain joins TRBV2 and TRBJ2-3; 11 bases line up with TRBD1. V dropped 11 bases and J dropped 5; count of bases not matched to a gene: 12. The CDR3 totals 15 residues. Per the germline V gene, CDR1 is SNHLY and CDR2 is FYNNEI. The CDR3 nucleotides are TGTGCCTCAACCCGCGAGGGACAGGGGGGAGATACGCAGTATTTT. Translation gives CASTREGQGGDTQYF.